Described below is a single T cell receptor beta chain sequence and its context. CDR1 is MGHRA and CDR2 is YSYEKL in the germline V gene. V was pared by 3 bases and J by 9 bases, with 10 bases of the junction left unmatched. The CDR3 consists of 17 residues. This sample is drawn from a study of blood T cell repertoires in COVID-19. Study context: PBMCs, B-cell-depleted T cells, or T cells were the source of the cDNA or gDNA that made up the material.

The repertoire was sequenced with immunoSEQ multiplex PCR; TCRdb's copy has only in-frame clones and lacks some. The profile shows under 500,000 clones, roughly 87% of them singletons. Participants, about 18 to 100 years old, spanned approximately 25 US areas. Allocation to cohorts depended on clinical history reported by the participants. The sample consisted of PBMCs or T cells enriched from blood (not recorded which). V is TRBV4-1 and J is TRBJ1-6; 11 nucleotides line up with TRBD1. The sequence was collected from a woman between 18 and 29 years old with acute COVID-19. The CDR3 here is CASSHTMGDRGVSPLHF. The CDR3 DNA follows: TGCGCCAGCAGCCATACGATGGGGGACAGGGGGGTTTCACCCCTCCACTTT.